These 32 T cell receptor beta chains originate from one sample sequenced in a study of T cell responses to AZD1222 COVID-19 vaccine. Generated by immunoSEQ multiplex PCR, the TCRdb table keeps only in-frame clones and is missing some. The repertoire holds fewer than 150,000 clones, over 85% seen once, with 0.85% to 0.95% in the top ten. The sequencing used peripheral blood, collected on day 0 of AZD1222 vaccination. The source is an adult in good health.

The gene calls are TRBV3-1 (or the pseudogene TRBV3-2) and TRBJ1-2, with 9 positions matching TRBD1. The CDR3 length is 15 residues. V shed 7 bases and J 2 bases; nucleotides not matched to a gene: 8. Germline-derived CDR1 and CDR2 are LGHDT and YNNKEL (reference sequence). The CDR3 DNA follows: TGTGCCAGCATCCAGAGGGACAGGGAGAACTATGGCTACACCTTC. It encodes CASIQRDRENYGYTF.

This chain joins TRBV10-3 and TRBJ2-7; D gene uncertain. This CDR3 has 12 residues. Germline CDR1 and CDR2: ENHRY and SYGVKD. V was cut by 6 bases and J by 4 bases, with 10 bases left in between. CDR3: CAISARNYEQYF. The CDR3 DNA reads TGTGCCATCAGCGCCAGGAATTACGAGCAGTACTTC.

The chain recombines TRBV3-1 (or the pseudogene TRBV3-2) with TRBJ1-2; no clear D. The CDR3 spans 15 residues. CDR1 and CDR2 from the germline V gene are LGHDT and YNNKEL (reference sequence). V dropped 2 bases and J dropped 5 bases, with 15 bases sitting between them. The CDR3 region is CASSQSVSRRYGYTF. The CDR3 DNA sequence: TGTGCCAGCAGCCAATCGGTCTCCCGTAGATATGGCTACACCTTC.

The chain employs TRBV2 and TRBJ1-4; D is unresolved. V lost 4 bases and J lost 2, with 8 bases in between. CDR3 length: 14 residues. The germline V gene encodes CDR1 SNHLY and CDR2 FYNNEI. In DNA, the CDR3 is TGTGCCAGCAGTGTTACACGGACTAATGAAAAACTGTTTTTT. Residues: CASSVTRTNEKLFF.

This chain joins TRBV7-9 and TRBJ1-1; no firm D call. Germline V gene lookup returns CDR1 SEHNR and CDR2 FQNEAQ (reference sequence). V lost 5 bases and J 6 bases, leaving 13 bases between the germline ends. The CDR3 runs 13 residues. In nucleotides, the CDR3 is TGTGCCAGCAGCCCCCCTAGATTGGCTGAAGCTTTCTTT. This codes for CASSPPRLAEAFF. The whole variable domain, remainder taken from reference TRBV7-9 and TRBJ1-1, is DTGVSQNPRHKITKRGQNVTFRCDPISEHNRLYWYRQTLGQGPEFLTYFQNEAQLEKSRLLSDRFSAERPKGSFSTLEIQRTEQGDSAMYLCASSPPRLAEAFFGQGTRLTVV.

This clone came up once. Other DNA sequences of this sample code for an identical CDR3. The V call is TRBV5-1, the J call TRBJ1-2; the match to TRBD1 covers 9 bases. V lost 3 bases, J lost 4 bases, and 4 bases stayed unmatched. The CDR3 runs to 14 residues. Germline-derived CDR1 and CDR2 are SGHRS and YFSETQ. Here the CDR3 DNA reads TGCGCCAGCAGCTCGACAGGGGGGAGCTATGGCTACACCTTC. Translation gives CASSSTGGSYGYTF. The complete variable domain, with remaining parts taken from reference TRBV5-1 and TRBJ1-2, reads KAGVTQTPRYLIKTRGQQVTLSCSPISGHRSVSWYQQTPGQGLQFLFEYFSETQRNKGNFPGRFSGRQFSNSRSEMNVSTLELGDSALYLCASSSTGGSYGYTFGSGTRLTVV.

The V and J genes are TRBV19 and TRBJ1-2, with a tentative D call TRBD1 (6 bases). The CDR3 totals 15 residues. The germline V gene has CDR1 LNHDA and CDR2 SQIVND (reference sequence). Trimming stripped 5 bases from V and 0 bases from J, with 13 bases between. CDR3 nucleotides: TGTGCCAGTAGTCCGGGCAGGGGAGCTAACTATGGCTACACCTTC. It translates to CASSPGRGANYGYTF.

The genes are TRBV7-2 and TRBJ1-1; D gene ambiguous. Germline-derived CDR1 and CDR2 are SGHTA and FQGNSA. The CDR3 extends over 14 amino acids. The V and J ends lost 3 bases and 2 bases respectively, with 10 bases between them. The CDR3 is CASSFRGINTEAFF. The DNA for the CDR3 is TGTGCCAGCAGCTTTCGGGGTATAAACACTGAAGCTTTCTTT. The full variable domain, with the rest looked up from reference TRBV7-2 and TRBJ1-1, is GAGVSQSPSNKVTEKGKDVELRCDPISGHTALYWYRQSLGQGLEFLIYFQGNSAPDKSGLPSDRFSAERTGGSVSTLTIQRTQQEDSAVYLCASSFRGINTEAFFGQGTRLTVV.

The genes are TRBV5-5 and TRBJ2-2; D is ambiguous. V was pared by 2 bases and J by 5 bases, with 4 bases between. The germline V gene has CDR1 SGHKS and CDR2 YYEKEE (reference sequence). The length of the CDR3 is 12 residues. The CDR3 coding sequence is TGTGCCAGCAGCTTAATTACCGGGGAGCTGTTTTTT. Protein sequence: CASSLITGELFF.

The chain links TRBV6-1 to TRBJ1-3; a possible D gene is TRBD1 (5 bases). CDR1 MNHNS and CDR2 SASEGT come from the germline V gene. The V and J ends lost 3 bases and 0 bases respectively, with 9 bases between them. There are 15 residues in the CDR3. DNA for the CDR3: TGTGCCAGCAGTGATTCGACAGTCTCTGGAAACACCATATATTTT. Its protein product is CASSDSTVSGNTIYF.

V is TRBV6-5 and J is TRBJ1-1; 8 nucleotides agree with TRBD1. J gave up 8 bases and V 7 bases, and 15 bases lay outside the gene matches. The CDR3 spans 15 residues. Per germline, CDR1 MNHEY and CDR2 SVGAGI. CDR3 amino acids: CASIGFQTGEAEAFF. CDR3 DNA sequence: TGTGCCAGCATAGGGTTTCAGACAGGGGAAGCAGAAGCTTTCTTT.

The chain has TRBV9 and TRBJ2-7; no firm D call. Germline CDR1 reads SGDLS; CDR2 reads YYNGEE. V was shortened by 1 base and J by 5 bases, with 13 bases between the two germline ends. CDR3 length equals 14 residues. As DNA, the CDR3 is TGTGCCAGCAGCGTACTCCCCGGTGGGGACGAGCAGTACTTC. Encoded protein: CASSVLPGGDEQYF. Filled out from reference TRBV9 and TRBJ2-7, the complete variable domain reads DSGVTQTPKHLITATGQRVTLRCSPRSGDLSVYWYQQSLDQGLQFLIQYYNGEERAKGNILERFSAQQFPDLHSELNLSSLELGDSALYFCASSVLPGGDEQYFGPGTRLTVT.

The chain joins TRBV4-1 to TRBJ1-2; tentative D call: TRBD1 (5 bases). The length of the CDR3 is 14 residues. Germline lookup yields CDR1 MGHRA and CDR2 YSYEKL. Between the trimmed V and J ends, which lost 6 bases and 3 bases, there was a span of 14 bases. The CDR3 sequence is CASREVGRDYGYTF. The CDR3 coding sequence is TGCGCCAGCAGGGAGGTGGGACGTGACTATGGCTACACCTTC.

CDR3 region: CAWDRAGDRGYGYTF. CDR3 in DNA: TGTGCCTGGGACCGAGCAGGGGATCGAGGCTATGGCTACACCTTC. This chain connects TRBV30 to TRBJ1-2; tentatively, D is TRBD1 (6 bases). The CDR3 has 15 amino acids. With 5 bases removed from V and 4 bases from J, the gap between germline ends came to 20 bases. Germline assignment: CDR1 GTSNPN and CDR2 SVGIG (reference sequence).

This sequence joins TRBV19 and TRBJ1-1; 7 positions agree with TRBD1. Germline V gene lookup returns CDR1 LNHDA and CDR2 SQIVND (reference sequence). This CDR3 is built from 13 residues. Germline trimming cut 10 bases from V and 1 base from J; bases unmatched to any gene: 6. CDR3 region: CATHYRGNTEAFF. Written as DNA, the CDR3 is TGTGCCACCCACTACAGGGGGAACACTGAAGCTTTCTTT.

This CDR3 is CASTVQGAFYGYTF. CDR3 DNA sequence: TGTGCCAGCACTGTACAGGGGGCATTCTATGGCTACACCTTC. The V and J genes are TRBV6-6 and TRBJ1-2, with TRBD1 matching over 9 bases. With 7 bases clipped from V and 4 bases from J, the junction kept 7 bases outside the gene matches. This CDR3 has 14 amino acids. Germline CDR1 reads MNHNY; CDR2 reads SVGAGI (reference sequence).

This sequence joins TRBV11-3 and TRBJ2-7; D possibly corresponds to TRBD1 (5 bases). Trimming pared 3 bases from V and 1 base from J, leaving 19 bases between. CDR3 length: 17 residues. Germline V gene lookup returns CDR1 SGHNT and CDR2 YENEEA. CDR3 region: CASSLYPQAAGSYEQYF. As DNA, the CDR3 is TGTGCCAGCAGCTTGTACCCACAGGCGGCTGGGTCCTACGAGCAGTACTTC.

This chain connects TRBV10-1 to TRBJ1-2; D not certain. Trimming took 3 bases from V and 3 from J, leaving 5 bases between them. The V gene's germline CDR1 is WNHNN and CDR2 SYGVQD (reference sequence). CDR3 length: 12 residues. The DNA for the CDR3 is TGCGCCAGCAGTGACTTGGACTATGGCTACACCTTC. This gives the protein CASSDLDYGYTF.

This chain links TRBV5-4 with TRBJ2-2; 8 nucleotides align to TRBD1. Germline lookup yields CDR1 SGHNT and CDR2 YYREEE (reference sequence). J lost 1 base, V lost 6 bases, and 5 bases had no gene match. The CDR3 has 15 amino acids. CDR3 loop: CASTTGVRNTGELFF. The DNA of the CDR3 is TGTGCCAGCACGACAGGGGTGAGGAACACCGGGGAGCTGTTTTTT.

This sequence joins TRBV6-5 and TRBJ2-1, with a weak D call TRBD2 (5 bases). V was trimmed by 6 bases and J by 5 bases, leaving 17 bases between them. The CDR3 contains 15 residues. Germline V lookup: CDR1 MNHEY, CDR2 SVGAGI. CDR3 protein: CASSRRRGSNNEQFF. The CDR3 DNA reads TGTGCCAGCAGCCGCCGGAGAGGGAGTAACAATGAGCAGTTCTTC.

The chain has TRBV7-9 and TRBJ1-2; 7 bases fit TRBD1. The CDR3 spans 14 residues. CDR1 and CDR2 from the germline V gene are SEHNR and FQNEAQ (reference sequence). The trim removed 5 bases at V and 8 bases at J, leaving 11 bases unmatched. This chain's CDR3 is CASSATDRVQGYTF. CDR3 nucleotide sequence: TGTGCCAGCAGCGCAACCGACAGGGTACAAGGCTACACCTTC. The full variable domain, in which reference TRBV7-9 and TRBJ1-2 provide the parts outside the CDR3, is DTGVSQNPRHKITKRGQNVTFRCDPISEHNRLYWYRQTLGQGPEFLTYFQNEAQLEKSRLLSDRFSAERPKGSFSTLEIQRTEQGDSAMYLCASSATDRVQGYTFGSGTRLTVV.

J is TRBJ1-1 and V is TRBV10-3; D gene ambiguous. The germline gives CDR1 ENHRY, CDR2 SYGVKD. The ends were cut back, 11 bases at V and 3 bases at J, with 16 bases in the middle. The CDR3 runs 13 residues. In DNA form, the CDR3 reads TGTGCCTTAAGGGCCGGGTCGGACACTGAAGCTTTCTTT. As protein: CALRAGSDTEAFF.

This clone came up once. The V and J genes are TRBV13 and TRBJ1-5; D might be TRBD1 (6 bases). The V gene lost 0 bases and the J gene lost 5 bases, with 8 bases spanning the gap. CDR1 is PRHDT, CDR2 FYEKMQ, per germline (reference sequence). The CDR3 runs 14 residues. The CDR3: CASSLGRGDQPQHF. DNA for the CDR3: TGTGCCAGCAGCTTAGGCAGGGGTGATCAGCCCCAGCATTTT. The variable domain in full, completed from reference TRBV13 and TRBJ1-5, reads AAGVIQSPRHLIKEKRETATLKCYPIPRHDTVYWYQQGPGQDPQFLISFYEKMQSDKGSIPDRFSAQQFSDYHSELNMSSLELGDSALYFCASSLGRGDQPQHFGDGTRLSIL.

The rearrangement links TRBV7-8 to TRBJ2-1, with 8 bases identical to TRBD2. J lost 12 bases, V lost 6 bases, and 13 bases had no gene match. From germline, CDR1 is SGHVS and CDR2 FQNEAQ. This CDR3 has 14 amino acids. This chain's CDR3 is CASSSYRTSTGQFF. In DNA form, the CDR3 reads TGTGCCAGCAGTTCCTATAGGACTAGCACAGGGCAGTTCTTC.

Here the CDR3 DNA reads TGTGCCAGCAGGCTCGGGACAGGGATCTATGGCTACACCTTC. Protein sequence: CASRLGTGIYGYTF. The rearrangement joins TRBV6-5 to TRBJ1-2, with 9 bases matching TRBD1. Per the germline V gene, CDR1 is MNHEY and CDR2 is SVGAGI. The CDR3 is 14 residues long. V was clipped by 6 bases and J by 4 bases; unmatched bases: 6.

V gene TRBV6-2 or TRBV6-3 combines with J gene TRBJ2-1; TRBD2 matches 12 bases. The CDR3 contains 18 residues. Germline trimming cut 0 bases from V and 3 bases from J; bases unmatched to any gene: 6. Germline V CDR1 and CDR2: MNHEY, SVGEGT. CDR3 in amino acids: CASSYSTTSGGYYNEQFF. The CDR3 DNA follows: TGTGCCAGCAGTTACTCCACGACTAGCGGGGGCTACTACAATGAGCAGTTCTTC.

V gene TRBV15 combines with J gene TRBJ1-5, with TRBD1 as a possible D gene (6 bases). Trimming took off 0 bases at V and 3 bases at J, with 9 bases between the two ends. Germline CDR1 and CDR2: LNHNV and YYDKDF (reference sequence). The CDR3 covers 15 residues. Written as DNA, the CDR3 is TGTGCCACCAGCAGAGATCAGGGGCTCAATCAGCCCCAGCATTTT. Translation gives CATSRDQGLNQPQHF.

The V gene is TRBV4-2, the J gene TRBJ1-2; possibly TRBD1 for D (5 bases). This CDR3 is 18 amino acids long. Per germline, CDR1 LGHNA and CDR2 YNFKEQ. Trimming cost V 0 bases and J 3 bases, with 20 bases left between them. The CDR3 coding sequence is TGTGCCAGCAGCCAAGATTGGACTCCGGGACGGAATTACTATGGCTACACCTTC. Protein product: CASSQDWTPGRNYYGYTF.

The chain carries TRBV10-3 and TRBJ2-7; D unclear. The CDR3 runs 13 residues. Germline V gene sequence: CDR1 ENHRY, CDR2 SYGVKD. V shed 7 bases and J shed 3 bases, with 13 bases lying between them. As DNA, the CDR3 is TGTGCCATCACCACGGAATTCGGCTACGAGCAGTACTTC. The encoded protein is CAITTEFGYEQYF.

The V gene is TRBV19, the J gene TRBJ2-1; weak D call: TRBD1 (5 bases). Germline CDR1 is LNHDA and CDR2 is SQIVND (reference sequence). This CDR3 spans 16 amino acids. V was pared by 1 base and J by 4 bases, with 14 bases between. The CDR3 coding sequence is TGTGCCAGTAGTATAGTCAGCCCAAAGGGGTACAATGAGCAGTTCTTC. Translating gives CASSIVSPKGYNEQFF.

The rearrangement links TRBV6-2 or TRBV6-3 to TRBJ2-7; 7 bases align to TRBD1. Germline V lookup: CDR1 MNHEY, CDR2 SVGEGT. The CDR3 sequence is 14 residues long. V shed 6 bases and J 2 bases; nucleotides not matched to a gene: 7. The CDR3 protein is CASSPGQVAYEQYF. In nucleotides, the CDR3 is TGTGCCAGCAGCCCAGGACAGGTAGCCTACGAGCAGTACTTC.

The rearrangement joins TRBV10-3 to TRBJ1-1; D is uncertain. Germline CDR1 and CDR2: ENHRY and SYGVKD. V lost 0 bases to trimming and J lost 1 base, with 9 bases between them. The CDR3 is 15 residues long. In nucleotides, the CDR3 is TGTGCCATCAGTGAGTCGGTAGGAAAGAACACTGAAGCTTTCTTT. Its protein is CAISESVGKNTEAFF.